Presented here are 27 T cell receptor beta chains from one specimen sequenced in a study of T cells in Graves' hyperthyroidism and ophthalmopathy. There were TCR beta CDR3 regions amplified from RNA transcripts. In the first-round RT-PCR of the TCR CDR3, the HTBI primer set was used. Each CDR3 protein gets one entry after TCRdb re-called the multiplex PCR reads with MiXCR. This sample yields 500,000 to 650,000 distinct CDR3 sequences, of which less than 15% are seen a single time; about 14% belongs to the top ten. The sample consisted of blood. The receptors come from a woman aged 40 to 55 with Graves' hyperthyroidism.

This clonotype was seen repeatedly, ten times or more. The J gene is TRBJ1-1, the V gene TRBV5-1; D possibly corresponds to TRBD1 (6 bases). With 3 bases removed from V and 5 bases from J, the gap between germline ends came to 11 bases. The CDR3 length is 13 residues. CDR1 and CDR2 from the germline V gene are SGHRS and YFSETQ. The DNA of the CDR3 is TGCGCCAGCAGCTGGGCAGGGGATACTGAAGCTTTCTTT. This codes for CASSWAGDTEAFF.

This clonotype turned up a few times. The J gene is TRBJ2-2, the V gene TRBV5-6; 11 positions match TRBD2. CDR3 length: 17 amino acids. V dropped 2 bases and J dropped 3; count of bases not matched to a gene: 6. Germline values: CDR1 SGHDT, CDR2 YYEEEE. The CDR3 nucleotides are TGTGCCAGCAGCTTACTAGCGGGAGTTGGGGACACCGGGGAGCTGTTTTTT. As protein: CASSLLAGVGDTGELFF.

This clonotype was recorded a few times. This chain links TRBV11-2 with TRBJ1-2, with D tentatively TRBD1 (6 bases). Trimming pared 0 bases from V and 4 bases from J, leaving 18 bases between. This CDR3 spans 17 amino acids. Looked up from germline, CDR1 is SGHAT and CDR2 is FQNNGV. This CDR3 is CASSLDLRTEASYGYTF. CDR3 nucleotides: TGTGCCAGCAGCTTAGATCTAAGGACAGAGGCTTCCTATGGCTACACCTTC.

The chain carries TRBV3-1 and TRBJ1-5, with D unresolved. Trimming pared 3 bases from V and 2 bases from J, leaving 14 bases between. The CDR3 is 16 residues long. Germline values: CDR1 LGHDT, CDR2 YNNKEL (reference sequence). The CDR3 loop reads CASSQRPPGGNQPQHF. The CDR3 bases are TGTGCCAGCAGCCAGCGACCGCCCGGAGGCAATCAGCCCCAGCATTTT.

This clonotype was seen more than once but under ten times. This chain links TRBV5-1 with TRBJ1-4; 10 positions match TRBD1. From germline, CDR1 is SGHRS and CDR2 YFSETQ. The CDR3 totals 20 residues. V was clipped by 1 base and J by 4 bases; unmatched bases: 16. The CDR3 sequence: CASSLRGRSGQGILNEKLFF. In DNA, the CDR3 is TGCGCCAGCAGCTTGCGAGGGAGATCGGGACAGGGGATCCTTAATGAAAAACTGTTTTTT.

This clonotype occurred many times. The chain couples TRBV20-1 to TRBJ2-5; the match to TRBD1 covers 8 bases. CDR1 DFQATT and CDR2 SNEGSKA come from the germline V gene (reference sequence). The CDR3 consists of 15 residues. The J segment lost 5 bases and the V segment lost 1 base, leaving 9 bases of the junction unmatched. The DNA for the CDR3 is TGCAGTGCTAGAGCCCAGGGGGCGATTAGGGAGACCCAGTACTTC. This translates into CSARAQGAIRETQYF.

J is TRBJ2-7 and V is TRBV7-9; tentatively, D is TRBD2 (5 bases). V was cut by 1 base and J by 3 bases, with 10 bases left in between. The CDR3 runs to 14 residues. CDR1 is SEHNR and CDR2 is FQNEAQ in the germline V gene (reference sequence). CDR3 sequence (DNA): TGTGCCAGCAGCTTAGAGGGCGGAGGCTACGAGCAGTACTTC. Translated, it gives CASSLEGGGYEQYF.

This clonotype came up many times. This chain joins TRBV2 and TRBJ1-2; 8 bases agree with TRBD1. The CDR3 length is 14 residues. CDR1 is SNHLY, CDR2 FYNNEI, per germline. J was trimmed by 0 bases and V by 5 bases; bases with no gene match: 2. The CDR3 sequence: CASSQQGANYGYTF. Written as DNA, the CDR3 is TGTGCCAGCAGTCAACAGGGGGCTAACTATGGCTACACCTTC.

Ten or more counts support this clonotype. The J gene is TRBJ1-1, the V gene TRBV28, with D hard to call. Trimming pared 1 base from V and 5 bases from J, leaving 14 bases between. The CDR3 consists of 15 residues. In germline, CDR1 is MDHEN, CDR2 SYDVKM. The CDR3 DNA follows: TGTGCCAGCAGTTTATTTGAGCGGGTTAAGACTGAAGCTTTCTTT. Its protein is CASSLFERVKTEAFF. Combining the CDR3 with reference TRBV28 and TRBJ1-1 gives the whole variable domain DVKVTQSSRYLVKRTGEKVFLECVQDMDHENMFWYRQDPGLGLRLIYFSYDVKMKEKGDIPEGYSVSREKKERFSLILESASTNQTSMYLCASSLFERVKTEAFFGQGTRLTVV.

This clonotype was detected a few times. V is TRBV7-2 and J is TRBJ2-6; no definite D call. CDR3 length equals 15 residues. Germline values: CDR1 SGHTA, CDR2 FQGNSA. The V and J ends lost 7 bases and 4 bases respectively, with 14 bases between them. The CDR3 nucleotides are TGTGCCAGCACCTCTGGGAAAGAAGGGGCCAACGTCCTGACTTTC. Protein product: CASTSGKEGANVLTF.

The sample holds many counts of this clonotype. V is TRBV6-1 and J is TRBJ1-5, with D uncertain. The CDR3 contains 16 residues. Germline CDR1 and CDR2: MNHNS and SASEGT. V was trimmed by 7 bases and J by 5 bases, leaving 21 bases between them. CDR3 sequence: CASTLRPETPDQPQHF. CDR3 bases: TGTGCCAGCACCCTACGGCCGGAGACTCCTGATCAGCCCCAGCATTTT.

This clonotype showed up many times. The chain recombines TRBV11-2 with TRBJ1-1; D may be TRBD1 (5 bases). Germline assignment: CDR1 SGHAT and CDR2 FQNNGV. The CDR3 runs to 14 residues. Trimming pared 2 bases from V and 3 bases from J, leaving 10 bases between. The CDR3 nucleotides are TGTGCCAGCAGCTTACAGGGTGGGTACACTGAAGCTTTCTTT. Protein sequence: CASSLQGGYTEAFF.

This clonotype was detected only a few times. V usage is TRBV20-1 and J usage is TRBJ2-3, with D perhaps TRBD1 (5 bases). Germline V lookup: CDR1 DFQATT, CDR2 SNEGSKA (reference sequence). Trimming shortened V by 1 base and J by 3 bases, and 11 bases separated the two germline ends. The CDR3 covers 14 residues. CDR3 nucleotides: TGCAGTGCTAGAGTTGGGGCCTCTACAGATACGCAGTATTTT. Amino acids: CSARVGASTDTQYF.

This clonotype was recorded many times. The V call is TRBV7-2, the J call TRBJ2-7; TRBD2 matches at 9 bases. CDR1 SGHTA and CDR2 FQGNSA come from the germline V gene. CDR3 length: 16 amino acids. With V trimmed by 5 bases and J by 4 bases, 12 bases remained unmatched. The CDR3 sequence is CASSNPLMTSGYEQYF. The CDR3, as DNA: TGTGCCAGCAGCAATCCATTGATGACTAGCGGTTACGAGCAGTACTTC. Complete variable domain (other parts from reference TRBV7-2 and TRBJ2-7): GAGVSQSPSNKVTEKGKDVELRCDPISGHTALYWYRQSLGQGLEFLIYFQGNSAPDKSGLPSDRFSAERTGGSVSTLTIQRTQQEDSAVYLCASSNPLMTSGYEQYFGPGTRLTVT.

This clonotype was seen only a few times. V usage is TRBV14 and J usage is TRBJ1-6; D not certain. From germline, CDR1 is SGHDN and CDR2 FVKESK. The CDR3 sequence is 15 residues long. V was cut by 0 bases and J by 6 bases, with 9 bases left in between. CDR3 bases: TGTGCCAGCAGCCAAGAACAGATCGTTAATTCACCCCTCCACTTT. Its protein is CASSQEQIVNSPLHF.

The sample holds many counts of this clonotype. V is TRBV11-2 and J is TRBJ2-4, with D maybe TRBD1 (5 bases). V dropped 0 bases and J dropped 5 bases, with 8 bases sitting between them. The CDR3 has 14 residues. Germline assignment: CDR1 SGHAT and CDR2 FQNNGV. The CDR3 DNA follows: TGTGCCAGCAGCTTAGACATAGGGGAAAACATTCAGTACTTC. This gives the protein CASSLDIGENIQYF.

The chain is built from TRBV28 and TRBJ2-6, with 8 bases fitting TRBD1. The CDR3 has 17 residues. Germline trimming cut 2 bases from V and 2 bases from J; bases unmatched to any gene: 5. In germline, CDR1 is MDHEN, CDR2 SYDVKM. The CDR3 sequence is CASSLRQGSTGANVLTF. CDR3 coding DNA: TGTGCCAGCAGTTTAAGACAGGGGTCTACTGGGGCCAACGTCCTGACTTTC.

This clonotype was seen many times. The chain combines TRBV7-2 with TRBJ2-3; D is unclear. V was clipped by 5 bases and J by 2 bases, with 8 bases between them. The CDR3 sequence is 13 residues long. CDR1 and CDR2 from the germline V gene are SGHTA and FQGNSA. In nucleotides, the CDR3 is TGTGCCAGCAGCAAGCGATTCACAGATACGCAGTATTTT. It yields the protein CASSKRFTDTQYF.

The gene calls are TRBV15 and TRBJ1-6; D unresolved. Germline V CDR1 and CDR2: LNHNV, YYDKDF (reference sequence). The V gene lost 1 base and the J gene lost 8 bases, with 9 bases spanning the gap. CDR3 length: 14 amino acids. CDR3 nucleotide sequence: TGTGCCACCAGCAGAGGAGGCGGGGATTCACCCCTCCACTTT. Its protein is CATSRGGGDSPLHF.

This clonotype has more than one count but fewer than ten. The chain joins TRBV29-1 to TRBJ1-1, with 9 bases identical to TRBD1. Germline CDR1 is SQVTM and CDR2 is ANQGSEA. V lost 7 bases, J lost 2 bases, and 11 bases stayed unmatched. The CDR3 sequence is 15 residues long. CDR3 sequence (DNA): TGCAGCGGGGGGGGGCCGGACAGGGGAAACACTGAAGCTTTCTTT. Encoded protein: CSGGGPDRGNTEAFF.

The sample holds many counts of this clonotype. The gene calls are TRBV7-2 and TRBJ2-1; TRBD1 aligns across 7 bases. Unmatched junction bases numbered 13, after V lost 6 bases and J lost 8 bases. This CDR3 comprises 15 residues. Germline-derived CDR1 and CDR2 are SGHTA and FQGNSA. In DNA form, the CDR3 reads TGTGCCAGCAGAAACGCAGGGGGTTCGGGTCATGAGCAGTTCTTC. Amino acids: CASRNAGGSGHEQFF.

As concerns this clonotype: This may be a read error, as it is one base from a much larger clone. The chain carries TRBV18 and TRBJ1-1, with D perhaps matching TRBD1 (6 bases). The CDR3 has 15 amino acids. CDR1 is KGHSH, CDR2 LQKENI, per germline. V was clipped by 1 base and J by 7 bases, with 16 bases between them. Here the CDR3 reads CASSPQRRGAYEAFF. Here the CDR3 DNA reads TGTGCCAGCTCACCACAGAGGCGGGGGGCCTATGAAGCTTTCTTT.

In its sample, this clonotype was seen a few times. One end of the junction fails to match germline, which may point to a read error. The rearrangement uses TRBV30 and TRBJ2-2; perhaps D is TRBD1 or TRBD2 (5 bases each). Germline-derived CDR1 and CDR2 are GTSNPN and SVGIG (reference sequence). The CDR3 length is 13 residues. The CDR3 coding sequence is TGTGCCTGGAGCTCACGGGGACCCGGGAAGCTGTTTTTT. This gives the protein CAWSSRGPGKLFF.

This clonotype was observed a few times. The V call is TRBV27, the J call TRBJ2-2; tentatively, D is TRBD2 (5 bases). The germline CDR1 and CDR2 sequences are MNHEY and SMNVEV (reference sequence). V was shortened by 5 bases and J by 7 bases, with 20 bases between the two germline ends. The CDR3 is made up of 16 amino acids. The CDR3 coding sequence is TGTGCCAGCAGTCCCACGGGAAGCGGTTATTACGGGGAGCTGTTTTTT. It encodes CASSPTGSGYYGELFF.

As DNA, the CDR3 is TGTGCCAGCAGTTACGGGCAGGTCGAGCAAAACATTCAGTACTTC. Its translation: CASSYGQVEQNIQYF. This sequence joins TRBV6-5 and TRBJ2-4; D unresolved. V was cut by 2 bases and J by 5 bases, with 13 bases left in between. Per germline, CDR1 MNHEY and CDR2 SVGAGI. CDR3 length: 15 amino acids.

This clonotype was recorded at least ten times. The chain has TRBV13 and TRBJ2-7; 9 bases are a match to TRBD1. Trimming took 5 bases from V and 2 from J; bases not matched to a gene: 4. The CDR3 has 14 residues. CDR1 and CDR2 (germline): PRHDT, FYEKMQ (reference sequence). CDR3 sequence: CASSTWTGAYEQYF. DNA for the CDR3: TGTGCCAGCAGCACTTGGACAGGGGCCTACGAGCAGTACTTC.

The rearrangement uses TRBV12-3 or TRBV12-4 and TRBJ1-1; 8 bases map to TRBD1. J lost 7 bases, V lost 6 bases, and 7 bases had no gene match. The CDR3 is 13 amino acids. The CDR3 sequence: CASSPGTGREAFF. For the CDR3, the DNA is TGTGCCAGCAGCCCCGGGACAGGCCGTGAAGCTTTCTTT.